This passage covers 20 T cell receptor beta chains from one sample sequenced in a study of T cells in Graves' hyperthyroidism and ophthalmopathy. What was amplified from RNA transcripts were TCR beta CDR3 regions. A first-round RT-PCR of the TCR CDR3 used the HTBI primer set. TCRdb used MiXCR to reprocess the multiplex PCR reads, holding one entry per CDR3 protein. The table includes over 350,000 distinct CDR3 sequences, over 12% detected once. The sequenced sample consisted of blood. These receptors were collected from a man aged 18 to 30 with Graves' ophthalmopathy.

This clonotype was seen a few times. The CDR3 loop is CASSSGGGGNQPQHF. CDR3 nucleotides: TGTGCCAGCAGCTCAGGGGGGGGCGGCAATCAGCCCCAGCATTTT. The V gene is TRBV9, the J gene TRBJ1-5, with 7 bases fitting TRBD1. Germline assignment: CDR1 SGDLS and CDR2 YYNGEE. The CDR3 loop spans 15 amino acids. V lost 4 bases, J lost 2 bases, and 6 bases stayed unmatched.

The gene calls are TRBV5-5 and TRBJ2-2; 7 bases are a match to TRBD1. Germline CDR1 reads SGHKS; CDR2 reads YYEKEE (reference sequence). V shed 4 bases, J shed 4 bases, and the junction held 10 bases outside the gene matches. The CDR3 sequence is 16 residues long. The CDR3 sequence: CASSTTGYGSTGELFF. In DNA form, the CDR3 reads TGTGCCAGCAGCACGACAGGGTACGGTTCCACCGGGGAGCTGTTTTTT.

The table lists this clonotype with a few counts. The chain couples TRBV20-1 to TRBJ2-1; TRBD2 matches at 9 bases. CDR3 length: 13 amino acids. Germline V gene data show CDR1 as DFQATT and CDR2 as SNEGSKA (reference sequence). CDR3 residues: CSGSGGPNNEQFF. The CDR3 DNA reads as TGCAGCGGGAGCGGGGGGCCTAATAATGAGCAGTTCTTC.

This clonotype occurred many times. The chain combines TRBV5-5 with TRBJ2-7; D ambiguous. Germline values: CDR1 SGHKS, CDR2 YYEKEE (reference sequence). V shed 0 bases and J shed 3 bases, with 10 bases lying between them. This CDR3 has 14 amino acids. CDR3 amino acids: CASSLGSGDYEQYF. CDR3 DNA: TGTGCCAGCAGCTTGGGGAGTGGGGACTACGAGCAGTACTTC.

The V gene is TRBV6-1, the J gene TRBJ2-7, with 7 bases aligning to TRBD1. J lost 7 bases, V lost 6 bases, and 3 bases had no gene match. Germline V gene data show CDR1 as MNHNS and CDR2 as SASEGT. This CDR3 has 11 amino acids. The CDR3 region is CASRSGGEQYF. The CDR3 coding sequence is TGTGCCAGCAGATCAGGGGGAGAGCAGTACTTC.

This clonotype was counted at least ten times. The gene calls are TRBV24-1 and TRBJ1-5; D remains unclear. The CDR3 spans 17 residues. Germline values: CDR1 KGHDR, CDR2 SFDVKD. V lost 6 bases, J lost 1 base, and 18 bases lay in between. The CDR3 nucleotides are TGTGCCACCAGTCCTGGTCCTTGGCCTCGGAGCAATCAGCCCCAGCATTTT. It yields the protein CATSPGPWPRSNQPQHF.

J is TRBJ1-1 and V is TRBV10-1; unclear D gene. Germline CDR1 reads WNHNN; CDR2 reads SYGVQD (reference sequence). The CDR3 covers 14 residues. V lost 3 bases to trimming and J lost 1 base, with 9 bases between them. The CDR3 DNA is TGCGCCAGCAGTGATTACATTGGGAACACTGAAGCTTTCTTT. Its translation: CASSDYIGNTEAFF.

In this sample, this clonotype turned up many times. The CDR3 DNA is TGTGCCAGCAGTTTAATTGGCTACGAGCAGTACTTC. Its protein is CASSLIGYEQYF. This chain uses TRBV12-3 or TRBV12-4 with TRBJ2-7; D gene unclear. The CDR3 runs 12 residues. The V and J ends lost 2 bases and 3 bases respectively, with 5 bases between them.

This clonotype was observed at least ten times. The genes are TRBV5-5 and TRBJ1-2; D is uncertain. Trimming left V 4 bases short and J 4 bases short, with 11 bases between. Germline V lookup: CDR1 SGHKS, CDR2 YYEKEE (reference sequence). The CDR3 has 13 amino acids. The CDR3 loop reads CASSDDGAYGYTF. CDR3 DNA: TGTGCCAGCAGCGATGACGGAGCCTATGGCTACACCTTC.

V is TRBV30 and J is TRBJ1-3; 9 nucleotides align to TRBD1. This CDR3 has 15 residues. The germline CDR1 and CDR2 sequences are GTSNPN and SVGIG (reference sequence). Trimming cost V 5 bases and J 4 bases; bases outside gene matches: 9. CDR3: CAWLAGTGPGNTIYF. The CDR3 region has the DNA TGTGCCTGGTTAGCCGGGACAGGGCCGGGAAACACCATATATTTT.

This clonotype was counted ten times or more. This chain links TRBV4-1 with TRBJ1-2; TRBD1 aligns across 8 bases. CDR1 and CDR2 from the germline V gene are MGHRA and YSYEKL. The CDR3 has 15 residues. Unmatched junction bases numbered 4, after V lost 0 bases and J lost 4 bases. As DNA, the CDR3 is TGCGCCAGCAGCCAAGATCAGGGGGCGGTCTATGGCTACACCTTC. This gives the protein CASSQDQGAVYGYTF.

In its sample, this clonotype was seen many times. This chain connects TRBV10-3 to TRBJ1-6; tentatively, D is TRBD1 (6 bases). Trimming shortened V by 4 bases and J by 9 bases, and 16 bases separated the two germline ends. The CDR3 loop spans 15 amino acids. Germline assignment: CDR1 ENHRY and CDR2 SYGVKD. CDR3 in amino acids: CAISGRSGAGSPLHF. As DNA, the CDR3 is TGTGCCATCAGTGGGAGATCGGGGGCGGGTTCACCCCTCCACTTT.

The CDR3, as DNA: TGTGCCAGCAGCTTAGCAGGGGCGGATTACGAGCAGTACTTC. Its translation is CASSLAGADYEQYF. The V and J genes are TRBV7-9 and TRBJ2-7, with D possibly TRBD1 on 5 matching bases. The CDR3 is 14 amino acids. The V end was cut by 0 bases, the J end by 4 bases, with 10 bases between. Germline V gives CDR1 SEHNR, CDR2 FQNEAQ (reference sequence).

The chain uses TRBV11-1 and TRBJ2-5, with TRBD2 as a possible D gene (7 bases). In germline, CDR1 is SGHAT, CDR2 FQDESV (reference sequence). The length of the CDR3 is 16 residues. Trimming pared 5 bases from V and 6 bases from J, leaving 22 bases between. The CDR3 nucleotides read TGTGCCAGCAGCCAAGTCGTGGCGGGGGCCGGGAAGACCCAGTACTTC. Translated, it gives CASSQVVAGAGKTQYF.

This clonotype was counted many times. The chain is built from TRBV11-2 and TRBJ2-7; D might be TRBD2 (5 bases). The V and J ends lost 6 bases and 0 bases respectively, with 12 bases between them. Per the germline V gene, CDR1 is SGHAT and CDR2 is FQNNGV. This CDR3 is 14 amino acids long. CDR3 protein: CASSSGFSSYEQYF. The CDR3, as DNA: TGTGCCAGCAGTTCGGGGTTTTCCTCCTACGAGCAGTACTTC.

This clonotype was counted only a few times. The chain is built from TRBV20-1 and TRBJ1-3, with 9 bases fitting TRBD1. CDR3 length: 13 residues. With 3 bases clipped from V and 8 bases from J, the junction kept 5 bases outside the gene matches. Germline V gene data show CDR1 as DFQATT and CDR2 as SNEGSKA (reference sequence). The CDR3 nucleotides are TGCAGTGCTAGGAACAGGGGGCGGGACACCATATATTTT. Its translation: CSARNRGRDTIYF.

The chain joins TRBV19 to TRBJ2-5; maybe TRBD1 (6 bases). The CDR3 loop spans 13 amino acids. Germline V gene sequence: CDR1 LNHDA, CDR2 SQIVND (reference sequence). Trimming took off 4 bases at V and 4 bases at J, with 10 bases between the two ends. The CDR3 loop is CASSTQGLETQYF. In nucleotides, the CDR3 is TGTGCCAGTAGTACACAGGGTTTAGAGACCCAGTACTTC.

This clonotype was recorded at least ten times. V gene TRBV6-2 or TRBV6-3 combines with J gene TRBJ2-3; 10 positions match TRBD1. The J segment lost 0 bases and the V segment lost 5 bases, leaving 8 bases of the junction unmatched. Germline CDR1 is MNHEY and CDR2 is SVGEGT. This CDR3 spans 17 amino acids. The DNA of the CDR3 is TGTGCCAGCAGTCGGGACAGGGGAACTTCTAGCACAGATACGCAGTATTTT. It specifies CASSRDRGTSSTDTQYF.

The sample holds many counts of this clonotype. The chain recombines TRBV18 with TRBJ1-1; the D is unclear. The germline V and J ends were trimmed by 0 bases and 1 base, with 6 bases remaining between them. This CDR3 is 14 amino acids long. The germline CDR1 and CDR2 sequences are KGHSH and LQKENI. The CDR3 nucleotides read TGTGCCAGCTCACCACCAGGATCGAACACTGAAGCTTTCTTT. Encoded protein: CASSPPGSNTEAFF.

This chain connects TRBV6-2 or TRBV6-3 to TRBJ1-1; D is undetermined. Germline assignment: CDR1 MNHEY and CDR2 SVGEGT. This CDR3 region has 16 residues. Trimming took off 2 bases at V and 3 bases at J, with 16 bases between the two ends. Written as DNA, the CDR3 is TGTGCCAGCAGTTACCTCCTCGGCGTAGCGCACACTGAAGCTTTCTTT. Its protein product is CASSYLLGVAHTEAFF.